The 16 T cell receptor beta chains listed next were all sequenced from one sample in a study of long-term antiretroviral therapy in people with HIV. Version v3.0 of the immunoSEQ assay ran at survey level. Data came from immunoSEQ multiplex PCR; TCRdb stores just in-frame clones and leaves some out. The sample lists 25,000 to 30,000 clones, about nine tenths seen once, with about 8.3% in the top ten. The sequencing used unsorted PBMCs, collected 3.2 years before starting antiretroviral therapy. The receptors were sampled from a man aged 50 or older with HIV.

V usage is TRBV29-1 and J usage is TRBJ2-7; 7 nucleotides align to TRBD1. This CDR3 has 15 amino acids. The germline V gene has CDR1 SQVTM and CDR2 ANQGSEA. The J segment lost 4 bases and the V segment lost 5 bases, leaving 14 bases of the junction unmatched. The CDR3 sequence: CSVTRSDRAGYEQYF. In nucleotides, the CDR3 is TGCAGCGTTACTCGAAGTGACAGGGCTGGGTACGAGCAGTACTTC.

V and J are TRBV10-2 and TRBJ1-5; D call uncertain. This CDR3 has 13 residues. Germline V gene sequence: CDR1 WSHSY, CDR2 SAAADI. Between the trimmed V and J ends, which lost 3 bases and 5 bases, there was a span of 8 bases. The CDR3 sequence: CASSDDWYQPQHF. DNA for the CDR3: TGCGCCAGCAGTGACGACTGGTATCAGCCCCAGCATTTT.

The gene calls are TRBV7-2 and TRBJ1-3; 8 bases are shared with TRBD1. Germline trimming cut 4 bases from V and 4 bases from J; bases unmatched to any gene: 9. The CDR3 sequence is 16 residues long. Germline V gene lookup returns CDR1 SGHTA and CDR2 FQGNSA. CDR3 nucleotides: TGTGCCAGCAGCTCTCAACAGGGGGTGACGGGAAACACCATATATTTT. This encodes CASSSQQGVTGNTIYF.

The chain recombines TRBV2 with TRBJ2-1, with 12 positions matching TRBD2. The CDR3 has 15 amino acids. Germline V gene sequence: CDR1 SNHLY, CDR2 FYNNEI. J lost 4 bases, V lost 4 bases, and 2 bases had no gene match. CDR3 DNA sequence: TGTGCCAGCAGTGTTCTAGCGGGAGGGTACAATGAGCAGTTCTTC. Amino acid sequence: CASSVLAGGYNEQFF. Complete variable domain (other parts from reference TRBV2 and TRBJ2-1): EPEVTQTPSHQVTQMGQEVILRCVPISNHLYFYWYRQILGQKVEFLVSFYNNEISEKSEIFDDQFSVERPDGSNFTLKIRSTKLEDSAMYFCASSVLAGGYNEQFFGPGTRLTVL.

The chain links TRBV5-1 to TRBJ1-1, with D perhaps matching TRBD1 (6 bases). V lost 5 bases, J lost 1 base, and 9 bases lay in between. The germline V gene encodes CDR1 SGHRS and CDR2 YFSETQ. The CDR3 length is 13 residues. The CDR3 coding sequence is TGCGCCAGCAGGAGGGGGGAGAACACTGAAGCTTTCTTT. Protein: CASRRGENTEAFF.

In DNA, the CDR3 is TGTGCCAGCAGCGTATACGGACAGATCAATGAGCAGTTCTTC. This sequence encodes CASSVYGQINEQFF. The chain is built from TRBV9 and TRBJ2-1; weak D call: TRBD1 (6 bases). The CDR3 contains 14 residues. Germline V gives CDR1 SGDLS, CDR2 YYNGEE. The V gene lost 1 base and the J gene lost 6 bases, with 11 bases spanning the gap.

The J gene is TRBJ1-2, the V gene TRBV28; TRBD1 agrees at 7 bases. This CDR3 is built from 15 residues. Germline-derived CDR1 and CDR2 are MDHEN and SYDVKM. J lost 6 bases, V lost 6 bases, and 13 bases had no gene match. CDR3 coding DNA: TGTGCCAGCAGAAACGCCAGGGGGGTAGAGGATGGCTACACCTTC. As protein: CASRNARGVEDGYTF.

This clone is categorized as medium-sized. The CDR3 DNA reads TGTGCCAGCAGTGACGAGGATGGTCTCACAGATACGCAGTATTTT. This gives the protein CASSDEDGLTDTQYF. V is TRBV2 and J is TRBJ2-3; D unclear. The germline gives CDR1 SNHLY, CDR2 FYNNEI. This CDR3 is 15 amino acids long. The germline V and J ends were trimmed by 3 bases and 2 bases, with 12 bases remaining between them. Complete variable domain (other parts from reference TRBV2 and TRBJ2-3): EPEVTQTPSHQVTQMGQEVILRCVPISNHLYFYWYRQILGQKVEFLVSFYNNEISEKSEIFDDQFSVERPDGSNFTLKIRSTKLEDSAMYFCASSDEDGLTDTQYFGPGTRLTVL.

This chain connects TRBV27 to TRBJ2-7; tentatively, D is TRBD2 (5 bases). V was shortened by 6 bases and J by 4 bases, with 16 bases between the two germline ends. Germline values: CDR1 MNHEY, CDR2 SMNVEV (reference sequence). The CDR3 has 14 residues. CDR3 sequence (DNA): TGTGCCAGCAGATTGACCCCCTGGGAGTACGAGCAGTACTTC. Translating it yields CASRLTPWEYEQYF.

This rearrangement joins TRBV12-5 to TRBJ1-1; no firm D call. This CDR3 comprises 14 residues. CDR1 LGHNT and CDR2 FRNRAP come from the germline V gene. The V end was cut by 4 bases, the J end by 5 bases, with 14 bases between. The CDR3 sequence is CASGSTRSRTEAFF. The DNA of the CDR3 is TGTGCTAGTGGTTCCACAAGATCTCGGACTGAAGCTTTCTTT.

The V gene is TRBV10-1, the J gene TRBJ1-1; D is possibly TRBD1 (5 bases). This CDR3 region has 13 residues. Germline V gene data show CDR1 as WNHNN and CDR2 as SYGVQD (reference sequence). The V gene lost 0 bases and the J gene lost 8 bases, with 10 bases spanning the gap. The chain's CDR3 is CASSESIGVEAFF. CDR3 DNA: TGCGCCAGCAGTGAGTCAATAGGGGTGGAAGCTTTCTTT.

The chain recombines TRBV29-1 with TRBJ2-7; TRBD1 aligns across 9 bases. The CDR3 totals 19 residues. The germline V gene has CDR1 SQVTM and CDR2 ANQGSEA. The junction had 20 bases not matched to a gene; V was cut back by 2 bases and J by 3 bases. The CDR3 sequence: CSVERGRDRVSTGIYEQYF. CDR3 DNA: TGCAGCGTTGAAAGGGGCCGGGACAGGGTATCTACGGGGATCTACGAGCAGTACTTC.

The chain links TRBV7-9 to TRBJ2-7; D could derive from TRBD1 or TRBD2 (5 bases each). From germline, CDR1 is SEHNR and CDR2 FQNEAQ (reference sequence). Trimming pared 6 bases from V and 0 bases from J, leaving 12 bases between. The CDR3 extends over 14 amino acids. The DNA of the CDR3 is TGTGCCAGCAGGCGCGCAGGGAGCTCCTACGAGCAGTACTTC. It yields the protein CASRRAGSSYEQYF.

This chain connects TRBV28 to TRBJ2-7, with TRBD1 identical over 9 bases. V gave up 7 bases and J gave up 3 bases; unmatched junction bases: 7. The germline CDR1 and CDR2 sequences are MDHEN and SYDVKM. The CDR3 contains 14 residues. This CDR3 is CASTRDRVFYEQYF. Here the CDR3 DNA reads TGTGCCAGCACCCGGGACAGGGTCTTCTACGAGCAGTACTTC.

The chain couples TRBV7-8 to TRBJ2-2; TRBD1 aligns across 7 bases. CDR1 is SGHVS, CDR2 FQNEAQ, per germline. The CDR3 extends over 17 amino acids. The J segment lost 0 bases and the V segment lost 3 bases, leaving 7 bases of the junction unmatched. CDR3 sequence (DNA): TGTGCCAGCAGCTTGCTGACCGGGACAGCGAACACCGGGGAGCTGTTTTTT. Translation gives CASSLLTGTANTGELFF.

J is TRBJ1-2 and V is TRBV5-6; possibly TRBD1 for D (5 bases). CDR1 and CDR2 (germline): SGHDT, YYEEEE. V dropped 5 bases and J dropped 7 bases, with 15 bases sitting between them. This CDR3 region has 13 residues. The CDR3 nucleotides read TGTGCCAGCAGTCCAGACAGTCGTATTGGCTACACCTTC. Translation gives CASSPDSRIGYTF.